This TCR beta chain was captured in a study of identical twins. Comment on this clonotype: Antigen specificity is unknown.

Through template switching, a universal primer site was introduced, and the cDNA contained unique molecular identifiers. Each CDR3 protein is one row after TCRdb ran MiXCR on the 5' RACE reads. The table lists approximately 590,000 distinct CDR3 sequences, 7.5% to 10% of them singletons, with 2.5% to 3.5% in the top ten. The CDR3 spans 11 residues. V gave up 7 bases and J gave up 7 bases, with 7 bases separating them. CDR1 is WSHSY, CDR2 SAAADI, per germline. Study results and caveats: The study drew conclusions from cross-sectional statistical analysis, not from following the same donors.

The same data also went into a second study, on yellow fever vaccine responses in identical twins.

The receptor comes from a woman under 30 in good health. The source material was PBMCs. The chain has TRBV10-2 and TRBJ2-2; D unresolved. The CDR3 loop is CASTGDGELFF. For the CDR3, the DNA is TGCGCCAGCACTGGGGACGGGGAGCTGTTTTTT.